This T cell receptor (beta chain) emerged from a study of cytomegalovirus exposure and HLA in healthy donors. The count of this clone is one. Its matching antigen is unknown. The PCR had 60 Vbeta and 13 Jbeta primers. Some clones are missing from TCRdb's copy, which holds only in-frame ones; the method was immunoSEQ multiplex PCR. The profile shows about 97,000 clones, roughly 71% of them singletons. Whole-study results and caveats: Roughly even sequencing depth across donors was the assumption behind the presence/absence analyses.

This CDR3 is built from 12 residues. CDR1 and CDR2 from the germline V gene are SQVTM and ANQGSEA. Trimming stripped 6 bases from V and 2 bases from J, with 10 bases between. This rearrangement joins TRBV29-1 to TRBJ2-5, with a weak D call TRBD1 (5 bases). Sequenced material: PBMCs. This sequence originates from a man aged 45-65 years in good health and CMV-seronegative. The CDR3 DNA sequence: TGCAGCGTCAAAGACAGTCAAGAGACCCAGTACTTC. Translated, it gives CSVKDSQETQYF.